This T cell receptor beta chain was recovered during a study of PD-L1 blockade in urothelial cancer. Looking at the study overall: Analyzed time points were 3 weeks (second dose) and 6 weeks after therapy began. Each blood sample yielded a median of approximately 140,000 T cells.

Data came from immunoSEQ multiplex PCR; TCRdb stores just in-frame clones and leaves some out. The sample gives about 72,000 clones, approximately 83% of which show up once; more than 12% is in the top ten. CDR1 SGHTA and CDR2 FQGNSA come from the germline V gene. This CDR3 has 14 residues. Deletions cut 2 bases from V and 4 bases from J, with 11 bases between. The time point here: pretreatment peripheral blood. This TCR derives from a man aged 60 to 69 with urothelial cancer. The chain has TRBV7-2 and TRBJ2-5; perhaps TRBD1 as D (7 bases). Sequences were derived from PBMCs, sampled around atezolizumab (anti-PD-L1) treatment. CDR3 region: CASSLQGGRETQYF. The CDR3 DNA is TGTGCCAGCAGCTTACAGGGGGGTAGAGAGACCCAGTACTTC.